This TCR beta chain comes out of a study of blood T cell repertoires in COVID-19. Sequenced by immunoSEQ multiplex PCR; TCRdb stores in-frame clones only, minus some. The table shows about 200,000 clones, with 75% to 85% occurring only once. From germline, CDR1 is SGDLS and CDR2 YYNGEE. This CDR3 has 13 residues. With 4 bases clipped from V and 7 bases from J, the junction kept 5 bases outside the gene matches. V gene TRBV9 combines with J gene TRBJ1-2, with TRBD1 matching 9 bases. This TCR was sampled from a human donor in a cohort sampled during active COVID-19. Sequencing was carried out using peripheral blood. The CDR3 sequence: CASSSGTGTGYTF. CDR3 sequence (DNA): TGTGCCAGCAGCTCTGGGACAGGGACTGGCTACACCTTC.